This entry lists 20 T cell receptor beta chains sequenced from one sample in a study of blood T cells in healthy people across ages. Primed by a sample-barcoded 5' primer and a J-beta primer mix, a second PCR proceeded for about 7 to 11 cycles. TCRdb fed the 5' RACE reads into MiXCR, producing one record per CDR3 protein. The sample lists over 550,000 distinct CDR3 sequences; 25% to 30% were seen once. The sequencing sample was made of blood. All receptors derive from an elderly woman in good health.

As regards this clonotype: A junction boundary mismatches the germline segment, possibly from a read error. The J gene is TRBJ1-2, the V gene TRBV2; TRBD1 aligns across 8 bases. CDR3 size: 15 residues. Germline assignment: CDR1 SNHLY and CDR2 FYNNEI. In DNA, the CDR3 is TGTGCCAGCAAGACAGGGGAGTTTTCTAACCATGGCTACACCTTC. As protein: CASKTGEFSNHGYTF.

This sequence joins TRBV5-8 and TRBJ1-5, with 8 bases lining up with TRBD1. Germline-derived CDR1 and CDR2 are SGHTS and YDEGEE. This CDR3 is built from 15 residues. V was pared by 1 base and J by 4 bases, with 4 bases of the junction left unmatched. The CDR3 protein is CASSLWRQGNQPQHF. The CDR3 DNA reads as TGTGCCAGCAGCTTGTGGAGACAGGGGAATCAGCCCCAGCATTTT.

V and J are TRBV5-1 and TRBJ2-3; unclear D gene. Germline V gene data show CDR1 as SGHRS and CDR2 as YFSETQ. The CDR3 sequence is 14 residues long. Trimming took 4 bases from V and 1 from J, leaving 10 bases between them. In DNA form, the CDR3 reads TGCGCCAGCAGCCCCACCGGACGCACAGATACGCAGTATTTT. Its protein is CASSPTGRTDTQYF.

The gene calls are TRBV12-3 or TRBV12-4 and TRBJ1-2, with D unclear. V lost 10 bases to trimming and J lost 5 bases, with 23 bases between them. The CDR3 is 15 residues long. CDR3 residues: CANSLGPDPYYGYTF. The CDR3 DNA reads TGTGCCAACAGCCTCGGACCGGATCCATATTATGGCTACACCTTC.

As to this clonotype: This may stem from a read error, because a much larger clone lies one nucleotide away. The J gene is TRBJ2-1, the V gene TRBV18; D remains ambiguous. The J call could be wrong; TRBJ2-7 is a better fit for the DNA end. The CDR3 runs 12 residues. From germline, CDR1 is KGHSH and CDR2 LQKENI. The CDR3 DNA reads TGTGCCAGCTCACCAGCTAACAATGAGCAGTACTTC. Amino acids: CASSPANNEQYF.

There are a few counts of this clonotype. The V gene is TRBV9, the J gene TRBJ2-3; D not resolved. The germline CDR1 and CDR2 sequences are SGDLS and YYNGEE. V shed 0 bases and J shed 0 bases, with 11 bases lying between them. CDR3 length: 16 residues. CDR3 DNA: TGTGCCAGCAGCGTAGACGCCTCGGTGAGCACAGATACGCAGTATTTT. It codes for CASSVDASVSTDTQYF.

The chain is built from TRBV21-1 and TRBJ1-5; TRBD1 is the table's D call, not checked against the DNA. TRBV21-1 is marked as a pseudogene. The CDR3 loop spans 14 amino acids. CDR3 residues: CASSKKDRPQPQHF. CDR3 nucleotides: TGTGCCAGCAGCAAAAAGGACAGACCCCAGCCCCAGCATTTT.

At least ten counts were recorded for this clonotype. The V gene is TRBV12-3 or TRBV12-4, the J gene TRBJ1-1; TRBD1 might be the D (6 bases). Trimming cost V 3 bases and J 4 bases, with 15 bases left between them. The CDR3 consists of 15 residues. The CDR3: CASSFPPGGATEAFF. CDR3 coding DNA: TGTGCCAGCAGTTTCCCCCCTGGGGGGGCCACTGAAGCTTTCTTT.

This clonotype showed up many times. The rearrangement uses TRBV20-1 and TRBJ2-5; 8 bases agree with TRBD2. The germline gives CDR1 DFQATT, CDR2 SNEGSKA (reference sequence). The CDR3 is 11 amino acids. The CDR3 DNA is TGCGGGGGAGCGGGGGAAGAGACCCAGTACTTC. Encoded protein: CGGAGEETQYF.

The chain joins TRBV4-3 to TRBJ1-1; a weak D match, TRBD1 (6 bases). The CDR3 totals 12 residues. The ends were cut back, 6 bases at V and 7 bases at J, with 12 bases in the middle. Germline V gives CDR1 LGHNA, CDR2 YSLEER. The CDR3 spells CASRLGTFEAFF. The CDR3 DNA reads TGCGCCAGCAGACTCGGGACATTTGAAGCTTTCTTT.

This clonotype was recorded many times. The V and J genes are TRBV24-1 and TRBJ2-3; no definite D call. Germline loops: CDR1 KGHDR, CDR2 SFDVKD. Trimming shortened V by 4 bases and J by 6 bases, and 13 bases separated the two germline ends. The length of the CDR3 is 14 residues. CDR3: CATSEDSARDTQYF. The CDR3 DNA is TGTGCCACCAGTGAAGACTCCGCCAGGGATACGCAGTATTTT.

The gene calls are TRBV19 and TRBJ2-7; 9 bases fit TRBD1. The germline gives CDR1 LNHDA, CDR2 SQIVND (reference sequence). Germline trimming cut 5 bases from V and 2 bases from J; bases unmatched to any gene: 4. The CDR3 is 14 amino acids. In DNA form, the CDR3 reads TGTGCCAGTAGTGTCGGGACAGGGCCCTACGAGCAGTACTTC. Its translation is CASSVGTGPYEQYF.

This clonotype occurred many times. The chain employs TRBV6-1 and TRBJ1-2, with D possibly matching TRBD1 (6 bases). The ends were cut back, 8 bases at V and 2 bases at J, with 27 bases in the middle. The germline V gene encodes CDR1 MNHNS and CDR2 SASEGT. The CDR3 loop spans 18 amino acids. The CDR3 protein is CASSLVLDVGGHNYGYTF. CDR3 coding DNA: TGTGCCAGCTCTCTCGTCCTTGACGTGGGGGGACACAACTATGGCTACACCTTC.

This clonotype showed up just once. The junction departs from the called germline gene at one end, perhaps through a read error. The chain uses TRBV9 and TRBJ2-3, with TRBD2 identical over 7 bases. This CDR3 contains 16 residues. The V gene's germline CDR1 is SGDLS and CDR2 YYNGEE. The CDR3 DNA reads TGTGCCAACAGCGTTCGGGACTACGCTAGCACAGATACGCAGTATTTT. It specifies CANSVRDYASTDTQYF.

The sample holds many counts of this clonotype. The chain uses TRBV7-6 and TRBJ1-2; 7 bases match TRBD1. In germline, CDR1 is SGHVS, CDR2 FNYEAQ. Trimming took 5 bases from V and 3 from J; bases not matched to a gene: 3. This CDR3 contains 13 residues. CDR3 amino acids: CASSHGTDYGYTF. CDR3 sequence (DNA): TGTGCCAGCAGCCACGGGACAGACTATGGCTACACCTTC.

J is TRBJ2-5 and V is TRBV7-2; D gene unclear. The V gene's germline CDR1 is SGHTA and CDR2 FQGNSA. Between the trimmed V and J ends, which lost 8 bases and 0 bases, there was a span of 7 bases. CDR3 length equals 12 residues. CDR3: CASGLHQETQYF. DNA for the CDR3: TGTGCCAGCGGCCTCCACCAAGAGACCCAGTACTTC.

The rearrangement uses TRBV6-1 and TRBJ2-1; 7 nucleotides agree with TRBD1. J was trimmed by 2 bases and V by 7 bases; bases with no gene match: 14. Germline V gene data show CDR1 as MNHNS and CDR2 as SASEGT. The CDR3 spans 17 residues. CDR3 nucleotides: TGTGCCAGCACCGAGACCGAGGGGGCCGGCACCTACAATGAGCAGTTCTTC. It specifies CASTETEGAGTYNEQFF.

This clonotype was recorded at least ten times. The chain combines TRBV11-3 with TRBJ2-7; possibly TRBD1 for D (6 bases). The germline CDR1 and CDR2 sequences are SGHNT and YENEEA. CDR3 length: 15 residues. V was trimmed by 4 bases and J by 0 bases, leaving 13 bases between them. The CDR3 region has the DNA TGTGCCAGCAGCTCAACCCAGGGGAGCTCCTACGAGCAGTACTTC. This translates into CASSSTQGSSYEQYF. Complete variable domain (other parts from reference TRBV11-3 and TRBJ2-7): EAGVVQSPRYKIIEKKQPVAFWCNPISGHNTLYWYLQNLGQGPELLIRYENEEAVDDSQLPKDRFSAERLKGVDSTLKIQPAELGDSAVYLCASSSTQGSSYEQYFGPGTRLTVT.

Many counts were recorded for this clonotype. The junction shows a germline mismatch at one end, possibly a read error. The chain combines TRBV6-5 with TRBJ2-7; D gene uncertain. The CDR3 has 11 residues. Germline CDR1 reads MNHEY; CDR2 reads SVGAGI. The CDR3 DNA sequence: TGTGCCAGCAGTGACTCCTACGAGCAGTACTTC. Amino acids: CASSDSYEQYF.

CDR3 DNA: TGTGCCAGCAGCCTCCGGAGTTTTAACACCGGGGAGCTGTTTTTT. It codes for CASSLRSFNTGELFF. The rearrangement links TRBV3-1 to TRBJ2-2; no clear D gene. Deletions cut 4 bases from V and 2 bases from J, with 11 bases between. The CDR3 contains 15 residues. Looked up from germline, CDR1 is LGHDT and CDR2 is YNNKEL (reference sequence).